The present TCR beta chain was sequenced within a study of liver allograft versus peripheral blood T cells. Overall study context: In transplanted livers, T cell receptor repertoires were compared with those found in the recipients' peripheral blood. Overall study findings and caveats: Peripheral blood repertoires reportedly differed from the T cell receptor repertoires found inside liver allografts.

TCRdb reprocessed the reads via MiXCR and lists one record per CDR3 protein. The sample lists 15,000 to 20,000 distinct CDR3 sequences; approximately 20% were seen once. The sample holds many counts of this clonotype. Its target is not known. V was cut by 6 bases and J by 5 bases, with 7 bases left in between. The CDR3 spans 12 residues. Germline V lookup: CDR1 MNHEY, CDR2 SVGAGI. The chain joins TRBV6-5 to TRBJ2-2; weak D call: TRBD1 (5 bases). The TCR sequence derives from a human patient who had a liver transplant. A share of the T cells may be of graft donor origin. The CDR3 nucleotides are TGTGCCAGCAGGGGGCGGACCGGGGAGCTGTTTTTT. It translates to CASRGRTGELFF.